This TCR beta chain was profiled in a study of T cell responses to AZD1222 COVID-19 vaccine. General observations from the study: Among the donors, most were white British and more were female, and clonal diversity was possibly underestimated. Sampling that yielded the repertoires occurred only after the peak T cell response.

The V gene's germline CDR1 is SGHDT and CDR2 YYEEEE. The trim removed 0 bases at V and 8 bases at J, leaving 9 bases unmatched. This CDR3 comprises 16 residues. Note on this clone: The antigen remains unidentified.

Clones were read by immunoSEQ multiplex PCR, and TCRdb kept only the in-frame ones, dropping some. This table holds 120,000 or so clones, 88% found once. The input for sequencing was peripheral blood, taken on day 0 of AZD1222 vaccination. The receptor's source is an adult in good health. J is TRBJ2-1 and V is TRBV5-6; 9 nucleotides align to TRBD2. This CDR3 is CASSLVASGVSDEQFF. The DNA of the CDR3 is TGTGCCAGCAGCTTGGTCGCTAGCGGGGTTTCGGATGAGCAGTTCTTC.